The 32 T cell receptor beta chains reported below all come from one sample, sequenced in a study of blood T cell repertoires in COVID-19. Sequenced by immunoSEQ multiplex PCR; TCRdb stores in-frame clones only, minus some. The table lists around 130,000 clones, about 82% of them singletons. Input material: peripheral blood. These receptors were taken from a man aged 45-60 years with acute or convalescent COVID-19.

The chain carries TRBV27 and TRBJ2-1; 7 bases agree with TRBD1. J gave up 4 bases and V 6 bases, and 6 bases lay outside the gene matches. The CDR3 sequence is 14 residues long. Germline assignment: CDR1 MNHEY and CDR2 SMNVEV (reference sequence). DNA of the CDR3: TGTGCCAGCAGCACGCTGACAGGGTACAATGAGCAGTTCTTC. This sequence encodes CASSTLTGYNEQFF.

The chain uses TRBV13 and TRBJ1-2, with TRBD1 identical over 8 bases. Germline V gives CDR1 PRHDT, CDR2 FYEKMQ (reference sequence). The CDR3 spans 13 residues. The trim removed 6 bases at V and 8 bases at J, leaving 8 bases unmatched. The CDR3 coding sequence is TGTGCCAGCAGGGGGCAGGGGGCGCAAGGCTACACCTTC. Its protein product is CASRGQGAQGYTF.

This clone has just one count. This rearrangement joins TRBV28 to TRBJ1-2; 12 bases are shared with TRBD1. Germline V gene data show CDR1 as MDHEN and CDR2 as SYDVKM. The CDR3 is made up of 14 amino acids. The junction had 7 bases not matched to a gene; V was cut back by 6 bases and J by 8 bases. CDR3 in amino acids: CASRKGQGAAGYTF. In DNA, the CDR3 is TGTGCCAGCAGGAAGGGACAGGGGGCGGCGGGCTACACCTTC.

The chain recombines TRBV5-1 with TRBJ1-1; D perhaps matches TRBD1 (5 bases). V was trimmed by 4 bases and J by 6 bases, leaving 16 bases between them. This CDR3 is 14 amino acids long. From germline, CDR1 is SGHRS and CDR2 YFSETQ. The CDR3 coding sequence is TGCGCCAGCAGCCAGGGCCTCAAAACCTCTGAAGCTTTCTTT. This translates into CASSQGLKTSEAFF.

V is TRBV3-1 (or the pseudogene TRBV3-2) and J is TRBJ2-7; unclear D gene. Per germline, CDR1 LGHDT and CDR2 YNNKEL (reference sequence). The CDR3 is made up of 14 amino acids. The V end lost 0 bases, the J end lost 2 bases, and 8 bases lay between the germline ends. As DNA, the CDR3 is TGTGCCAGCAGCCAAGAAAACCGAGCCTACGAGCAGTACTTC. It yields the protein CASSQENRAYEQYF.

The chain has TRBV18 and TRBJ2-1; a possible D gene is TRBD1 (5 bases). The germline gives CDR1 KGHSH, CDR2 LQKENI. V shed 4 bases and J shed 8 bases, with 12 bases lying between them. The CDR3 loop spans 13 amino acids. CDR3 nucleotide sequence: TGTGCCAGCTCACTACAACAGGAATATGAGCAGTTCTTC. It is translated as CASSLQQEYEQFF.

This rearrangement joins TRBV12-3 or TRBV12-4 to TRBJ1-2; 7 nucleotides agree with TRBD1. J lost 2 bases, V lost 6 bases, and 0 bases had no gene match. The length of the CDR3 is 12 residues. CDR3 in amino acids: CASRTGNYGYTF. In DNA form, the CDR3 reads TGTGCCAGCAGGACAGGGAACTATGGCTACACCTTC.

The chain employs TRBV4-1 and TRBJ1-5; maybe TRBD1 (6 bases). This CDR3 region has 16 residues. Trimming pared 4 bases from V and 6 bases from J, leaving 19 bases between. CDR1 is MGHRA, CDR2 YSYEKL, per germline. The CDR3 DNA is TGCGCCAGCAGCCCGGGAACAGGGATAAGGGCTCAGCCCCAGCATTTT. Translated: CASSPGTGIRAQPQHF.

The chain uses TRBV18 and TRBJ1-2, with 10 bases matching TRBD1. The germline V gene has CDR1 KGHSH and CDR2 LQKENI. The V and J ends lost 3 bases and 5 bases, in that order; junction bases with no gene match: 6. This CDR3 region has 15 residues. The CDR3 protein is CASSPGQGGSYGYTF. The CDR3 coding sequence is TGTGCCAGCTCACCCGGACAGGGGGGCTCTTATGGCTACACCTTC.

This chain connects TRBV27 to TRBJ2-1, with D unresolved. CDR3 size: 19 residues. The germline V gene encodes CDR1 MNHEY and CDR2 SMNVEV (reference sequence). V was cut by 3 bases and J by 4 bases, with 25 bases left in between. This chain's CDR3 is CASSFSPLRLSSDYNEQFF. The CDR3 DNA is TGTGCCAGCAGTTTCTCCCCACTAAGACTTTCTTCAGATTACAATGAGCAGTTCTTC.

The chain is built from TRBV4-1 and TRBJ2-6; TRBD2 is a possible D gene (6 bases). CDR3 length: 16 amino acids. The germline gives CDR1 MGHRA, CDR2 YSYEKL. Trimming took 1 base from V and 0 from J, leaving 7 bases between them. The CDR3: CASSQGGDSGANVLTF. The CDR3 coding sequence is TGCGCCAGCAGCCAAGGGGGGGACTCTGGGGCCAACGTCCTGACTTTC.

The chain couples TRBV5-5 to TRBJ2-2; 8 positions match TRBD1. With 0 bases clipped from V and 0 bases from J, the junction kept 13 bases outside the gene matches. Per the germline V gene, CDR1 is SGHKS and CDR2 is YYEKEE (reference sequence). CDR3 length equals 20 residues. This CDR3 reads CASSLDPGTGHSSNTGELFF. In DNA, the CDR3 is TGTGCCAGCAGCTTGGACCCCGGGACAGGTCACTCCTCGAACACCGGGGAGCTGTTTTTT.

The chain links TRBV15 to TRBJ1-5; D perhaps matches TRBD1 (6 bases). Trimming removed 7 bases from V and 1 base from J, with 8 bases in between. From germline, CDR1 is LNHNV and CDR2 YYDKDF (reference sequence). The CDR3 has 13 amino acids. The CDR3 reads CATTDSSNQPQHF. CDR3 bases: TGTGCCACCACGGACAGCAGCAATCAGCCCCAGCATTTT.

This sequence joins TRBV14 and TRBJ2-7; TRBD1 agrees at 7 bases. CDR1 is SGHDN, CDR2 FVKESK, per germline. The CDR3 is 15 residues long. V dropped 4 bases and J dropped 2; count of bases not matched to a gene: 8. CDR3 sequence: CASSPIRTGPYEQYF. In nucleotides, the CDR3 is TGTGCCAGCAGCCCCATCAGGACAGGACCCTACGAGCAGTACTTC.

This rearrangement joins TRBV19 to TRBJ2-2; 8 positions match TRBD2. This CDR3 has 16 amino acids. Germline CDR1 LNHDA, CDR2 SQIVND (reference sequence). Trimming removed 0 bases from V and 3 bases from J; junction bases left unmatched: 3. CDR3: CASSIDGTRDTGELFF. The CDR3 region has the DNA TGTGCCAGTAGTATAGACGGGACTAGGGACACCGGGGAGCTGTTTTTT. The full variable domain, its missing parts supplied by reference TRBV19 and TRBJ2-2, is DGGITQSPKYLFRKEGQNVTLSCEQNLNHDAMYWYRQDPGQGLRLIYYSQIVNDFQKGDIAEGYSVSREKKESFPLTVTSAQKNPTAFYLCASSIDGTRDTGELFFGEGSRLTVL.

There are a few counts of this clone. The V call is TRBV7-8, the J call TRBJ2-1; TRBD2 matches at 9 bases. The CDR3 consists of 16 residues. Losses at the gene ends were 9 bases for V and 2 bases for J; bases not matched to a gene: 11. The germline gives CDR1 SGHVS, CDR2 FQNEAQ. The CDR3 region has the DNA TGTGCCAGTCATAAAATTAGCGGGGGACCCTACAATGAGCAGTTCTTC. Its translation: CASHKISGGPYNEQFF.

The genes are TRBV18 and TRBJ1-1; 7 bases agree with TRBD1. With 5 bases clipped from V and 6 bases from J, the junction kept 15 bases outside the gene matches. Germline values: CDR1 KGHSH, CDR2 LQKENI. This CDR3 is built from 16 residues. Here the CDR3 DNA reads TGTGCCAGCTCAACGAGGGACAGTGTAGCTTCGGCTGAAGCTTTCTTT. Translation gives CASSTRDSVASAEAFF.

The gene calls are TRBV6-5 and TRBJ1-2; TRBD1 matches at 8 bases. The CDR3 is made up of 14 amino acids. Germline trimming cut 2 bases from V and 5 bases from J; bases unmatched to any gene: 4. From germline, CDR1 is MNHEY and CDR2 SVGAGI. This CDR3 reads CASSYGQGGYGYTF. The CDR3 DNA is TGTGCCAGCAGTTACGGACAGGGAGGGTATGGCTACACCTTC.

The CDR3 DNA reads as TGTGCCAGCAGCAGGAGCGGGGGTACCTACGAGCAGTACTTC. Encoded protein: CASSRSGGTYEQYF. The chain is built from TRBV9 and TRBJ2-7; TRBD2 matches at 8 bases. This CDR3 contains 14 residues. Losses at the gene ends were 4 bases for V and 2 bases for J; bases not matched to a gene: 5. CDR1 and CDR2 (germline): SGDLS, YYNGEE.

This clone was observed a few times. CDR3 protein: CASSRARWDRDRDPYGYTF. The CDR3 coding sequence is TGCGCCAGCAGTCGAGCGAGATGGGATCGGGACAGGGACCCCTATGGCTACACCTTC. This chain uses TRBV5-1 with TRBJ1-2, with 9 bases fitting TRBD1. CDR1 is SGHRS and CDR2 is YFSETQ in the germline V gene. There are 19 residues in the CDR3. The junction had 21 bases not matched to a gene; V was cut back by 5 bases and J by 4 bases.

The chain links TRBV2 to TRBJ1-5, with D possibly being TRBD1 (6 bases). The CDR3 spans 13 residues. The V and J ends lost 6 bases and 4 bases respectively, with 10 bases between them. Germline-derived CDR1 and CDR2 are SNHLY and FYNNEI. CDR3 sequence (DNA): TGTGCCAGCAGGGAGGACAGTAATCAGCCCCAGCATTTT. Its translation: CASREDSNQPQHF.

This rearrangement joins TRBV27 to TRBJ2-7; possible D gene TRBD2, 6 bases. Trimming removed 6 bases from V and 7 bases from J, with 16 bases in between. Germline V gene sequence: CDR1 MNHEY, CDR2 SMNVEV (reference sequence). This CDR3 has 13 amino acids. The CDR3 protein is CASSFSAGREQYF. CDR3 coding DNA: TGTGCCAGCAGCTTCTCCGCGGGAAGGGAGCAGTACTTC.

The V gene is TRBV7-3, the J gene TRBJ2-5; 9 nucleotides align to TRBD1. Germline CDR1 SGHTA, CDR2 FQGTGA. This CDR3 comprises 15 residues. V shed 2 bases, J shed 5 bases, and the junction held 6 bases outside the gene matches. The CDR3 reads CASSLAPGQGETQYF. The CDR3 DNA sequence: TGTGCCAGCAGCTTAGCCCCGGGACAGGGCGAGACCCAGTACTTC.

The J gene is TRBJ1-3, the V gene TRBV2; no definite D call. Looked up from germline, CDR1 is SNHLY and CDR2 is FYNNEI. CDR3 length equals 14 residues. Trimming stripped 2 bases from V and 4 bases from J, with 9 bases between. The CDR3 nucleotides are TGTGCCAGCAGTGAACGATATCAGGGAAACACCATATATTTT. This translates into CASSERYQGNTIYF.

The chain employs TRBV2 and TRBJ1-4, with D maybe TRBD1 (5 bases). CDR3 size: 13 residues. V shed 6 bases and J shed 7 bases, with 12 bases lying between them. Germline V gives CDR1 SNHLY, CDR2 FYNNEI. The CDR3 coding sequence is TGTGCCAGCAGACCAGGGTCAGGTGAAAAACTGTTTTTT. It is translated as CASRPGSGEKLFF. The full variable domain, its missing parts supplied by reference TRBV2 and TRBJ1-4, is EPEVTQTPSHQVTQMGQEVILRCVPISNHLYFYWYRQILGQKVEFLVSFYNNEISEKSEIFDDQFSVERPDGSNFTLKIRSTKLEDSAMYFCASRPGSGEKLFFGSGTQLSVL.

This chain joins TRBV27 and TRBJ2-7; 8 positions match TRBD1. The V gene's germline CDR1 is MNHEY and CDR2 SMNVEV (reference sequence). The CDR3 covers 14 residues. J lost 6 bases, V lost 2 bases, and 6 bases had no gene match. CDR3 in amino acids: CASSLGQGRSEQYF. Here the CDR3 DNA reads TGTGCCAGCAGTTTAGGACAGGGTCGATCCGAGCAGTACTTC.

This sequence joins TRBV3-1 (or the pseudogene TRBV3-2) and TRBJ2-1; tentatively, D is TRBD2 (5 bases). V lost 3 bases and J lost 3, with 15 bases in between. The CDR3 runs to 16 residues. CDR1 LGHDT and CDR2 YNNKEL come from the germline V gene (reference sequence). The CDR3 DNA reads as TGTGCCAGCAGCCAGTGGCGGCTTGGGAGCTACAATGAGCAGTTCTTC. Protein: CASSQWRLGSYNEQFF.

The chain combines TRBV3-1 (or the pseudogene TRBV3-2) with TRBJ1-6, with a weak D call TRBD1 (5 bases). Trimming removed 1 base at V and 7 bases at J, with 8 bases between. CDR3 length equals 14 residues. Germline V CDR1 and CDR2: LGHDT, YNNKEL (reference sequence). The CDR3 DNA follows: TGTGCCAGCAGCCAAGTTCCAGGGAATTCACCCCTCCACTTT. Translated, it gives CASSQVPGNSPLHF.

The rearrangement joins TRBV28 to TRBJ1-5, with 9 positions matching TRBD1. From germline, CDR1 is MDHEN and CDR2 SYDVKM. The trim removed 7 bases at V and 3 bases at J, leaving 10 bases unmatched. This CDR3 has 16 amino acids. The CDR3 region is CASKQWGQGNNQPQHF. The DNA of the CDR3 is TGTGCCAGCAAACAGTGGGGACAGGGTAACAATCAGCCCCAGCATTTT.

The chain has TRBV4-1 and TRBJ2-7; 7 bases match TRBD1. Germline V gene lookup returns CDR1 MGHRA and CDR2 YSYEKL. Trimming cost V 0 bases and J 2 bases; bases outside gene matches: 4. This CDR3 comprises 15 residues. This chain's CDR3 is CASSQDMQGAYEQYF. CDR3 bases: TGCGCCAGCAGCCAAGATATGCAGGGGGCCTACGAGCAGTACTTC.

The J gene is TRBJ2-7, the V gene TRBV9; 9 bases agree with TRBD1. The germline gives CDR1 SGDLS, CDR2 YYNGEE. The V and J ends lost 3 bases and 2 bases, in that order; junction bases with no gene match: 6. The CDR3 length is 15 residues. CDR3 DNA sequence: TGTGCCAGCAGCGCCGGTGGGGACAGGGCCTACGAGCAGTACTTC. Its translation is CASSAGGDRAYEQYF.

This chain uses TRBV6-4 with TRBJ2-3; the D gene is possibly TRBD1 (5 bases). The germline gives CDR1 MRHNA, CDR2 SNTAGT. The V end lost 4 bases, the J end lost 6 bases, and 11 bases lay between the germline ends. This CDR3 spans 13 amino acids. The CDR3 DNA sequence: TGTGCCAGCAGTGCCCAGGGTACGGATACGCAGTATTTT. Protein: CASSAQGTDTQYF.